The present T cell receptor beta chain was sequenced within a study of T cell repertoires in cytomegalovirus infection. Across the study: Matching HLA type and CMV infection were both indicated by public TCR beta signatures.

TCRdb recomputed calls from the reads with MiXCR, one row per CDR3 protein. The top ten clones hold roughly 50% of a sample with fewer than 650,000 distinct CDR3 sequences, over 35% of them seen once. As to this clonotype: Its antigen is unidentified.

This sample comprised cultured PBMCs, obtained from culture after CMV antigen stimulation. The source of this sequence is a human donor in good health (CMV status not recorded). Some clones in this sample may be carry-over from other donors' samples.

The CDR3 DNA follows: TGTGCCAGCAGCTCAAGACAGGGTACCTTCTTCGATACGCAGTATTTT. This codes for CASSSRQGTFFDTQYF. The genes are TRBV7-2 and TRBJ2-3, with 7 bases identical to TRBD1. CDR1 SGHTA and CDR2 FQGNSA come from the germline V gene. The J segment lost 6 bases and the V segment lost 4 bases, leaving 13 bases of the junction unmatched. The CDR3 consists of 16 residues. The variable domain in full, with the rest retrieved from reference TRBV7-2 and TRBJ2-3, is GAGVSQSPSNKVTEKGKDVELRCDPISGHTALYWYRQSLGQGLEFLIYFQGNSAPDKSGLPSDRFSAERTGGSVSTLTIQRTQQEDSAVYLCASSSRQGTFFDTQYFGPGTRLTVL.